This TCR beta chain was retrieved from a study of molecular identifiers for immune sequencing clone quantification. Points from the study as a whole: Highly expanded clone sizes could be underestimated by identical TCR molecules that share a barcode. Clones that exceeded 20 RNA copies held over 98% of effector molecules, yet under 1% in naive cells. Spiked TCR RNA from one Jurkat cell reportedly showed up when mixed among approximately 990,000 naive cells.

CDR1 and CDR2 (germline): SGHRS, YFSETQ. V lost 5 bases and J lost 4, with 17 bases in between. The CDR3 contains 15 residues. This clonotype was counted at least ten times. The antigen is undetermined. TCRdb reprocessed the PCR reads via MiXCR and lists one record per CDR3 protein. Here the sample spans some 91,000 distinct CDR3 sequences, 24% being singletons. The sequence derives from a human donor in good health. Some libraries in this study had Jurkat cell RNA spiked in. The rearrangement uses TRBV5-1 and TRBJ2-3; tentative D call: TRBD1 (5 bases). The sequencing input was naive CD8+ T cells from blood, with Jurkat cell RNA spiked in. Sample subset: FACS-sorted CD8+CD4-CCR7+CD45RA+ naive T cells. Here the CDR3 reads CASREWGRPADTQYF. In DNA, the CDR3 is TGCGCCAGCAGAGAGTGGGGCCGCCCGGCAGATACGCAGTATTTT.